This T cell receptor beta chain was retrieved from a study of T-cell reconstitution after alpha-beta-depleted transplantation in children. General observations from the study: One year post-transplant, T-cell counts and diversity were largely derived from T cells produced anew. The origin of alpha-beta T cells about two months after transplant was reportedly several hundred expanded graft clones. For some patients, TCRbeta diversity was high at day 60 because of recipient T cells and thymic progenitors that survived.

Construction of the TCRbeta library involved unique molecular identifiers. TCRdb re-called the PCR reads with MiXCR, one entry per CDR3 protein. The sample contains about 1,000,000 distinct CDR3 sequences, roughly 29% of which appear only once. This clonotype was seen just once. Its antigen remains unidentified. The receptor was derived from a boy under two years old who had a stem cell transplant for SCID, so the T cells may come from the graft donor. The sequenced sample was PBMCs, mostly from graft donor cells, obtained 360 days after TCRalphabeta/CD19-depleted stem cell transplant.

The CDR3 DNA follows: TGCAGCGTTGAAAGGCCACCTCAACCCCCCCAGATCTACGAGCAGTACTTC. Translating gives CSVERPPQPPQIYEQYF. The rearrangement links TRBV29-1 to TRBJ2-7; D not certain. Trimming left V 2 bases short and J 3 bases short, with 23 bases between. CDR1 is SQVTM, CDR2 ANQGSEA, per germline. This CDR3 is 17 amino acids long.